The T cell receptor beta chain under discussion was sequenced for a study of siplizumab effects on memory and regulatory T cells. Trimming removed 6 bases at V and 5 bases at J, with 7 bases between. Germline V gene data show CDR1 as SNHLY and CDR2 as FYNNEI. The CDR3 is 11 amino acids. Assay used: immunoSEQ multiplex PCR; TCRdb lists only in-frame clones, some missing. The sample lists around 87,000 clones; 80% to 90% were seen once. This clone was seen just once. Material: CD4+ T cells sorted from blood. The clonotype originates from a human donor in good health. The V call is TRBV2, the J call TRBJ1-1; no firm D call. CDR3 DNA sequence: TGTGCCAGCAGGGGTGGGACTGAAGCTTTCTTT. Translation gives CASRGGTEAFF.